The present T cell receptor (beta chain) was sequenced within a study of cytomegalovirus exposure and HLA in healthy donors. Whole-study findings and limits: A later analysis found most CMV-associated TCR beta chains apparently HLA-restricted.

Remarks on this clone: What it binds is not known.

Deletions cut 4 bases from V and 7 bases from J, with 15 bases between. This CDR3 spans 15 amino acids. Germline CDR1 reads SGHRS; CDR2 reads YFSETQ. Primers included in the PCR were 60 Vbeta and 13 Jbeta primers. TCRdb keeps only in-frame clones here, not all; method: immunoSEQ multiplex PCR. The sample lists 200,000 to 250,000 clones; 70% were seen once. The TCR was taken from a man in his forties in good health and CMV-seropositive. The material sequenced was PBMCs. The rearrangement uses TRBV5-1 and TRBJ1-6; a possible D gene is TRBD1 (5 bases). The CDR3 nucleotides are TGCGCCAGCAGCCCCGATGGCAGGGAAAATTCACCCCTCCACTTT. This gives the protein CASSPDGRENSPLHF.